Presented here are 22 T cell receptor beta chains from one specimen sequenced in a study of T cells in Graves' hyperthyroidism and ophthalmopathy. From RNA transcripts, TCR beta CDR3 regions were amplified. An initial round of RT-PCR targeting the TCR CDR3 relied on the HTBI primer set. One entry per CDR3 protein, called by TCRdb with MiXCR from the multiplex PCR reads. The table lists about 340,000 distinct CDR3 sequences, about 20% of them singletons, with around 47% in the top ten. The specimen was blood. The receptors were gathered from a woman aged 50 to 60 with Graves' hyperthyroidism.

Many counts were recorded for this clonotype. The rearrangement uses TRBV7-8 and TRBJ2-7; weak D call: TRBD2 (6 bases). V gave up 2 bases and J gave up 4 bases, with 9 bases separating them. Germline V gives CDR1 SGHVS, CDR2 FQNEAQ. The CDR3 runs 13 residues. As DNA, the CDR3 is TGTGCCAGCAGCTTACAGACTAGATACGAGCAGTACGTC. Translated: CASSLQTRYEQYV.

This clonotype showed up many times. The rearrangement joins TRBV11-2 to TRBJ1-6, with a possible D match to TRBD1 (5 bases). The ends were cut back, 5 bases at V and 6 bases at J, with 14 bases in the middle. Germline CDR1 is SGHAT and CDR2 is FQNNGV. The CDR3 sequence is 15 residues long. The chain's CDR3 is CASSPGTGFNSPLHF. Here the CDR3 DNA reads TGTGCCAGCAGCCCCGGGACGGGGTTTAATTCACCCCTCCACTTT. Full variable domain (missing parts from reference TRBV11-2 and TRBJ1-6): EAGVAQSPRYKIIEKRQSVAFWCNPISGHATLYWYQQILGQGPKLLIQFQNNGVVDDSQLPKDRFSAERLKGVDSTLKIQPAKLEDSAVYLCASSPGTGFNSPLHFGNGTRLTVT.

The chain recombines TRBV24-1 with TRBJ2-3; maybe TRBD1 (6 bases). CDR1 KGHDR and CDR2 SFDVKD come from the germline V gene. V was trimmed by 3 bases and J by 2 bases, leaving 14 bases between them. The length of the CDR3 is 16 residues. In nucleotides, the CDR3 is TGTGCCACCAGTGATGCACGGGACACGAACACAGATACGCAGTATTTT. It yields the protein CATSDARDTNTDTQYF.

The table lists this clonotype with many counts. The rearrangement joins TRBV7-9 to TRBJ1-1, with 11 nucleotides matching TRBD1. The CDR3 covers 15 residues. Trimming cost V 5 bases and J 6 bases; bases outside gene matches: 8. Germline CDR1 reads SEHNR; CDR2 reads FQNEAQ (reference sequence). The CDR3 DNA sequence: TGTGCCAGCAGCCCGCGGACAGGGGGCTTCGCTGAAGCTTTCTTT. It specifies CASSPRTGGFAEAFF.

The V and J genes are TRBV6-5 and TRBJ1-4; 7 positions match TRBD1. Germline V gene data show CDR1 as MNHEY and CDR2 as SVGAGI. V trimming: 5 bases; J trimming: 7 bases; junction bases outside the gene matches: 13. The CDR3 consists of 16 residues. CDR3 bases: TGTGCCAGCAGTGAGGAGGCCAGGGGGGCCCGTGAAAAACTGTTTTTT. Translation: CASSEEARGAREKLFF.

This clonotype turned up a few times. This chain uses TRBV19 with TRBJ2-7; D possibly corresponds to TRBD2 (6 bases). Germline V lookup: CDR1 LNHDA, CDR2 SQIVND (reference sequence). The length of the CDR3 is 14 residues. V lost 1 base and J lost 6, with 13 bases in between. The DNA for the CDR3 is TGTGCCAGTAGTATAGTGGGAGGATCGGGCGAGCAGTACGTC. As protein: CASSIVGGSGEQYV.

This clonotype turned up a few times. The chain recombines TRBV7-9 with TRBJ1-1; no reliable D call. Per germline, CDR1 SEHNR and CDR2 FQNEAQ (reference sequence). The V end was cut by 2 bases, the J end by 7 bases, with 8 bases between. This CDR3 is 12 amino acids long. The CDR3 coding sequence is TGTGCCAGCAGCTTAAGTTACAGTGAAGCTTTCTTT. It yields the protein CASSLSYSEAFF.

This clonotype was counted at least ten times. The chain recombines TRBV20-1 with TRBJ2-5; D uncertain. Germline CDR1 is DFQATT and CDR2 is SNEGSKA (reference sequence). The CDR3 runs 14 residues. The V and J ends lost 3 bases and 2 bases respectively, with 13 bases between them. The CDR3 DNA follows: TGCAGTGCTAGCGGTCTACGCAGACAAGAGACCCAGTACTTC. Translating it yields CSASGLRRQETQYF.

This rearrangement joins TRBV7-9 to TRBJ2-4; TRBD2 matches at 9 bases. The CDR3 contains 18 residues. The J segment lost 0 bases and the V segment lost 0 bases, leaving 6 bases of the junction unmatched. Per germline, CDR1 SEHNR and CDR2 FQNEAQ (reference sequence). The CDR3, as DNA: TGTGCCAGCAGCTTAGCTAGCGGGAGCGAACTAGCCAAAAACATTCAGTACTTC. Translated, it gives CASSLASGSELAKNIQYF.

This clonotype was counted only a few times. The CDR3 region has the DNA TGCGCCAGCAGTGAGTCGAGCGGCACTAGCACAGATACGCAGTATTTT. Its translation: CASSESSGTSTDTQYF. The rearrangement links TRBV10-1 to TRBJ2-3, with a weak D call TRBD2 (5 bases). CDR3 length equals 16 residues. Trimming stripped 0 bases from V and 0 bases from J, with 10 bases between. In germline, CDR1 is WNHNN, CDR2 SYGVQD (reference sequence).

This chain connects TRBV3-1 to TRBJ2-5, with 9 bases lining up with TRBD2. The CDR3 runs 14 residues. The J segment lost 5 bases and the V segment lost 4 bases, leaving 5 bases of the junction unmatched. Germline V CDR1 and CDR2: LGHDT, YNNKEL (reference sequence). CDR3 coding DNA: TGTGCCAGCAGCCTGACTAGCGGAGGGGAGACCCAGTACTTC. Translated: CASSLTSGGETQYF.

This clonotype was found many times. The chain links TRBV18 to TRBJ1-1, with D hard to call. V lost 6 bases to trimming and J lost 0 bases, with 14 bases between them. The CDR3 sequence is 15 residues long. Germline CDR1 reads KGHSH; CDR2 reads LQKENI. The DNA for the CDR3 is TGTGCCAGCTCCGTAGGTGTTATGGTGAACACTGAAGCTTTCTTT. Protein product: CASSVGVMVNTEAFF.

This clonotype has just a few counts. The chain has TRBV10-2 and TRBJ1-4; 10 positions agree with TRBD1. The V gene's germline CDR1 is WSHSY and CDR2 SAAADI. Trimming took 0 bases from V and 8 from J; bases not matched to a gene: 0. This CDR3 has 14 amino acids. The chain's CDR3 is CASSESGQGEKLFF. The DNA of the CDR3 is TGCGCCAGCAGTGAGTCGGGACAGGGGGAAAAACTGTTTTTT.

As regards this clonotype: A much larger clone lies one base from this, so it may be a read error. This rearrangement joins TRBV18 to TRBJ1-6; no clear D gene. The V end lost 6 bases, the J end lost 11 bases, and 17 bases lay between the germline ends. The CDR3 contains 14 residues. In germline, CDR1 is KGHSH, CDR2 LQKENI. CDR3 in amino acids: CASSPDPLRPPLHF. The CDR3 bases are TGTGCCAGCTCCCCCGACCCGCTGCGTCCACCCCTCCACTTT. The complete variable domain, with remaining parts taken from reference TRBV18 and TRBJ1-6, reads NAGVMQNPRHLVRRRGQEARLRCSPMKGHSHVYWYRQLPEEGLKFMVYLQKENIIDESGMPKERFSAEFPKEGPSILRIQQVVRGDSAAYFCASSPDPLRPPLHFGNGTRLTVT.

This clonotype was seen at least ten times. This chain joins TRBV20-1 and TRBJ1-3, with D unresolved. The germline gives CDR1 DFQATT, CDR2 SNEGSKA (reference sequence). Trimming pared 5 bases from V and 0 bases from J, leaving 14 bases between. The CDR3 has 15 residues. DNA of the CDR3: TGCAGTGCTTGTGACTCCTACTGCTCTGGAAACACCATATATTTT. Amino acid sequence: CSACDSYCSGNTIYF.

J is TRBJ2-3 and V is TRBV10-2; TRBD1 might be the D (6 bases). The CDR3 extends over 15 amino acids. Trimming shortened V by 10 bases and J by 0 bases, and 17 bases separated the two germline ends. The germline V gene has CDR1 WSHSY and CDR2 SAAADI. CDR3 sequence reads: CATLPGVVSTDTQYF. The CDR3 DNA is TGCGCCACTTTACCAGGGGTGGTTAGCACAGATACGCAGTATTTT.

The sample holds many counts of this clonotype. This chain links TRBV7-3 with TRBJ2-5; no reliable D call. Germline V gene data show CDR1 as SGHTA and CDR2 as FQGTGA. Trimming cost V 2 bases and J 2 bases, with 9 bases left between them. This CDR3 spans 14 amino acids. CDR3 region: CASSLGGPQETQYF. The CDR3 nucleotides are TGTGCCAGCAGCTTAGGCGGACCACAAGAGACCCAGTACTTC.

This chain joins TRBV7-8 and TRBJ1-5, with D possibly being TRBD1 (5 bases). The CDR3 runs 15 residues. The germline V gene has CDR1 SGHVS and CDR2 FQNEAQ. V shed 4 bases and J shed 7 bases, with 17 bases lying between them. The CDR3 DNA reads as TGTGCCAGCAGCTCTTCGGGCAGGGAAGGACAGCCCCAGCATTTT. This translates into CASSSSGREGQPQHF.

This clonotype has a handful of counts. The rearrangement joins TRBV5-1 to TRBJ1-1; D not resolved. Germline V gives CDR1 SGHRS, CDR2 YFSETQ. The ends were cut back, 0 bases at V and 12 bases at J, with 9 bases in the middle. CDR3 length: 11 amino acids. DNA for the CDR3: TGCGCCAGCAGCTTGGGAGCTTTAACTTTCTTT. Its protein is CASSLGALTFF.

In its sample, this clonotype was seen a few times. The chain links TRBV20-1 to TRBJ2-3; possible D gene TRBD1, 6 bases. CDR1 is DFQATT, CDR2 SNEGSKA, per germline (reference sequence). This CDR3 has 14 residues. Trimming took off 4 bases at V and 2 bases at J, with 13 bases between the two ends. The CDR3 coding sequence is TGCAGTGCTACTGACAGGTTATACACAGATACGCAGTATTTT. Its protein product is CSATDRLYTDTQYF.

This clonotype was found many times. V is TRBV6-1 and J is TRBJ2-5, with 7 bases aligning to TRBD1. The length of the CDR3 is 14 residues. Looked up from germline, CDR1 is MNHNS and CDR2 is SASEGT. The junction had 13 bases not matched to a gene; V was cut back by 6 bases and J by 9 bases. Here the CDR3 DNA reads TGTGCCAGCAGGAGGACAGGAACCCCCGGGGCCCAGTACTTC. Protein sequence: CASRRTGTPGAQYF.

The rearrangement uses TRBV12-3 or TRBV12-4 and TRBJ2-1, with no clear D. The CDR3 loop spans 14 amino acids. V lost 6 bases, J lost 4 bases, and 13 bases lay in between. Written as DNA, the CDR3 is TGTGCCAGCAGCCTAACAGAATTATACAATGAGCAGTTCTTC. Encoded protein: CASSLTELYNEQFF.